This T cell receptor (beta chain) was observed in a study of blood T cell repertoires in COVID-19. Germline assignment: CDR1 MDHEN and CDR2 SYDVKM. The CDR3 has 15 residues. V was pared by 6 bases and J by 8 bases, with 11 bases of the junction left unmatched. The data were produced by immunoSEQ multiplex PCR, yet TCRdb's version contains in-frame clones alone and is incomplete. The sample lists 110,000 or so clones; roughly 80% were seen once. The specimen was peripheral blood. The chain recombines TRBV28 with TRBJ1-2; 11 bases are a match to TRBD1. This TCR came from a man between 45 and 60 years old with acute or convalescent COVID-19. CDR3 loop: CASSRGTGGNRGYTF. The DNA of the CDR3 is TGTGCCAGCAGCCGAGGGACAGGGGGAAATAGGGGCTACACCTTC.